The clone carrying this TCR beta chain was recorded many times. The data are from a study of T cells after yellow fever vaccination. MiXCR, applied by TCRdb to the 5' RACE reads, yields one record per CDR3 protein. The data show about 69,000 distinct CDR3 sequences, 5% to 6.5% seen once. Germline CDR1 reads MDHEN; CDR2 reads SYDVKM. V was clipped by 6 bases and J by 7 bases, with 9 bases between them. CDR3 length: 11 amino acids. This receptor was taken from a man aged 18-30 years who received the YFV17D yellow fever vaccine. The material was CD4+ T cells sorted from PBMCs, obtained around 15 days after the first yellow fever vaccination. The V call is TRBV28, the J call TRBJ1-1, with D perhaps TRBD1 (5 bases). CDR3 residues: CASRGTVEAFF. CDR3 coding DNA: TGTGCCAGCAGAGGGACGGTTGAAGCTTTCTTT.